This TCR beta chain was sequenced for a study of Ad26.COV2.S vaccination and SARS-CoV-2 variants (dated by TCRdb to the early 2020s). Regarding the complete study: Donors in the vaccine arm were drawn from COV1001, a phase I-IIa trial of Ad26.COV2.S in healthy adults that was multicentre, randomized, double-blind and placebo-controlled. TCRbeta repertoire sequencing was used to assess the specificity and breadth of SARS-CoV-2-reactive T cell receptors after Ad26.COV2.S vaccination. Trial participants were randomized into five groups of five, in which low-dose or high-dose Ad26.COV2.S was given once or twice, or placebo was given on both occasions. A total of 32 samples were included in the TCR-sequenced set, comprising approximately 20 Ad26.COV2.S vaccine recipients, 5 placebo recipients and 8 SARS-CoV-2 convalescent individuals. Ad26.COV2.S was administered intramuscularly at a dose of 5x10^10 or 1x10^11 viral particles, either as one shot or as two shots given 56 days apart. Blinding of investigators to trial group allocation was maintained during experiments and outcome assessment. Findings and caveats that apply to the study as a whole: Higher spike-specific TCR breadth was observed in Ad26.COV2.S recipients than in placebo recipients (P = 0.0014). Non-spike TCR breadth was comparable between vaccine and placebo recipients, consistent with the vaccine containing only spike. The authors noted that the TCR breadth and depth analyses may have underestimated total T cell responses. After vaccination, spike-specific CD8+ and CD4+ T cell responses were reported to show substantial breadth. The study lacked the statistical power to compare responses across vaccine doses or regimens.

To note about this clone: Its antigen target is currently unknown. Base qualities were left out, and no much larger clone turns up one base away.

The treatment or condition label corresponds to: 19 received Ad26.COV2.S at low or high dose, single or two shots; about 5 received placebo; per-sample allocation not given. Repertoires of vaccine and placebo recipients were sequenced from samples collected on day 63 after the first injection. In Cohort 1b, about two dozen adults aged 18-55 years were enrolled at a single site in Boston, USA, between 29 July and 7 August 2020. As a vaccine, Ad26.COV2.S was a replication-incompetent adenovirus type 26 vector that expressed a prefusion-stabilized SARS-CoV-2 spike protein derived from the original Wuhan strain. TCRbeta CDR3 regions were sequenced with the immunoSEQ Assay. After extraction, genomic DNA underwent amplification by bias-controlled multiplex PCR, followed by high-throughput sequencing. As for the original processing: To quantify the absolute abundance of every unique TCRbeta CDR3 region, sequences were collapsed and filtered. T cell fraction was estimated by normalization of TCRbeta template counts to usable DNA, with usable DNA being measured through amplification of reference genes present in all nucleated cells. Repertoire TCRs were annotated as SARS-CoV-2-specific by exact matching of V gene, CDR3 amino acid sequence and J gene to a known reactive TCR set. The reference SARS-CoV-2 TCR set came from MIRA and was filtered for enrichment in COVID-19-positive ImmuneCODE repertoires, removing public or cross-reactive TCRs. Based on the MIRA antigens, annotated TCRs were further analysed at the level of specific ORF or position within ORF. Breadth was defined as the number of annotated unique rearrangements divided by the total number of unique productive rearrangements, and depth was defined as the summed frequency of the annotated unique rearrangements. Two-sided Wilcoxon rank-sum tests were applied when comparing TCR breadth between groups. The table was pulled from immuneACCESS by TCRdb, which kept in-frame rearrangements only. Such tables lose some clones; where checked, under half of the loss comes from unresolved V genes, and the rest has no known cause. From that table come the V and J calls and clone size; the DNA was used to work out D and trimming. The sample includes around 420,000 clones, with roughly 88% observed a single time. The ten biggest clones cover 3.6% of the sample.

Including cysteine and phenylalanine, the CDR3 has 15 amino acids. Only the CDR3 portion is preserved as DNA: 45 bases, with reading frame beginning at the first base. The germline V end is reduced by 6 bases and the J end by 4 bases; junction bases left unmatched: 8. Based on the germline V gene, the CDR1 and CDR2 sequences are ENHRY and SYGVKD. The input for sequencing was peripheral blood, taken in a trial of Ad26.COV2.S vaccine versus placebo. The receptor was isolated from a person aged 18 to 59 who received the Ad26.COV2.S COVID-19 vaccine or a placebo. The chain uses TRBV10-3 and TRBJ1-3, and 8 bases in between align with TRBD1. The nucleotides read TGTGCCATCAGCCCGACAGGGGCGCTCGGAAACACCATATATTTT. Translation gives CAISPTGALGNTIYF.